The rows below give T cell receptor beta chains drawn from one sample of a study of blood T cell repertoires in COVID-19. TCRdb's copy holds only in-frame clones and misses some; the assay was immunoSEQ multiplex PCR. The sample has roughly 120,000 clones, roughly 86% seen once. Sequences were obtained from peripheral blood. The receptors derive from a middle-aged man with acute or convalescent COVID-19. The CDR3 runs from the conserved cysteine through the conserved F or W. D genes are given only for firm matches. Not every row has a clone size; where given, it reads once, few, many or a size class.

TGTGCCAGCAGAGGGGGCTCCTACAATGAGCAGTTCTTC CASRGGSYNEQFF TRBV9 . TRBJ2-1 few
TGTGCCAGCACCGGAGTCTCTCAAGAGACCCAGTACTTC CASTGVSQETQYF TRBV6-5 . TRBJ2-5 .
TGTGCCAGCAGCTCGACAGGGACTAGCTCCTATAATTCACCCCTCCACTTT CASSSTGTSSYNSPLHF TRBV7-2 TRBD1 TRBJ1-6 .
TGTGCCAGCAGCGTAGAGGGACTAGCGGGCTCCTACAATGAGCAGTTCTTC CASSVEGLAGSYNEQFF TRBV9 TRBD2 TRBJ2-1 once
TGTGCCAGCAGCGTAGCTATATTCGCGTTGCGGGAGGCCACCCCCTACAATGAGCAGTTCTTC CASSVAIFALREATPYNEQFF TRBV9 TRBD2 TRBJ2-1 .
TGTGCCAGCAGCGACCGGGGGACAGTAGCCTACGAGCAGTACTTC CASSDRGTVAYEQYF TRBV7-8 . TRBJ2-7 .
TGCAGCGTGCGAGGGGGGGATCATTCACCCCTCCACTTT CSVRGGDHSPLHF TRBV29-1 . TRBJ1-6 .
TGCGCCAGCAGCTTGGTAGGGGCTTATAACTATGGCTACACCTTC CASSLVGAYNYGYTF TRBV5-1 . TRBJ1-2 .
TGTGCCAGCAGCCCCCCGGGAAATCTCGAGCAGTACTTC CASSPPGNLEQYF TRBV7-9 . TRBJ2-7 .
TGTGCCAGCAGCTTCCCCAAAGCGAGCACAGATACGCAGTATTTT CASSFPKASTDTQYF TRBV7-9 . TRBJ2-3 medium-sized
TGTGCCTGGAGTCCGCGACAGGGTTATCCCAATTTTGGGGCTTTCTTT CAWSPRQGYPNFGAFF TRBV30 TRBD1 TRBJ1-1 .
TGTGCCAGCAGCTCCACAGGCGACGAGCAGTACTTC CASSSTGDEQYF TRBV5-5 . TRBJ2-7 .
TGTGCCACCAGCTTTCTCCGACTCACCCCCTCGGATACGCAGTATTTT CATSFLRLTPSDTQYF TRBV15 . TRBJ2-3 .
TGTGCCAGCTCACCCGGGGGGTCCCCAGACACTGAAGCTTTCTTT CASSPGGSPDTEAFF TRBV18 . TRBJ1-1 .
TGTGCCAGCAGCGCCACAGGGTGGGTCAACACTGAAGCTTTCTTT CASSATGWVNTEAFF TRBV9 . TRBJ1-1 .
TGTGCCAGCAGTGGCTCGGGGACAGGCAATCAGCCCCAGCATTTT CASSGSGTGNQPQHF TRBV2 TRBD1 TRBJ1-5 .
TGTGCCAGCAGCACATCGGGACAGAGCAATGAGCAGTTCTTC CASSTSGQSNEQFF TRBV7-9 TRBD1 TRBJ2-1 .
TGTGCCAGCCACCGGTCCCCCCAGGGTCGGTATGGCTACACCTTC CASHRSPQGRYGYTF TRBV25-1 . TRBJ1-2 .
TGTGCCAGTAGTATGGACAACTACAATGAGCAGTTCTTC CASSMDNYNEQFF TRBV19 . TRBJ2-1 .
TGTGCCACCAGCAGAGATACTTATTCACCCCTCCACTTT CATSRDTYSPLHF TRBV15 . TRBJ1-6 .
TGTGCCAGCAGACTCGAAAGGCGCAGGGACACTGAAGCTTTCTTT CASRLERRRDTEAFF TRBV6-6 . TRBJ1-1 .
TGTGCCAGCAGCCTGCTACCCTTAGAAGCTTTCTTT CASSLLPLEAFF TRBV7-2 . TRBJ1-1 .
TGTGCCAGCAGCCAAGATCACAGGGAGGGGGGTGACCAAGAGACCCAGTACTTC CASSQDHREGGDQETQYF TRBV4-2 . TRBJ2-5 .
TGCGCCAGCAGCTTGGACGCCCGATGGGCAGCTTTCTTT CASSLDARWAAFF TRBV5-1 . TRBJ1-1 .
TGTGCCAGCAGCAACAGGGGGCTACAGACTGAAGCTTTCTTT CASSNRGLQTEAFF TRBV6-2/TRBV6-3 TRBD1 TRBJ1-1 .
TGTGCCAGCAGCGTAGGCGCCTGGGGGGACAGGGCAAGGGAGACCCAGTACTTC CASSVGAWGDRARETQYF TRBV9 TRBD1 TRBJ2-5 .
TGCGCCAGCAGCCAGGTAGACAGGGATAATTCACCCCTCCACTTT CASSQVDRDNSPLHF TRBV4-1 TRBD1 TRBJ1-6 .
TGTGCCAGCAGCGCAGTTGTCCCGGGACTTATGAACACTGAAGCTTTCTTT CASSAVVPGLMNTEAFF TRBV11-2 . TRBJ1-1 .
TGTGCCAGCAGATTAAGACAGGGGCACGGCGGCTACACCTTC CASRLRQGHGGYTF TRBV14 TRBD1 TRBJ1-2 .
TGTGCCAGCAGCCAAGGGGACAGACACACCACAGATACGCAGTATTTT CASSQGDRHTTDTQYF TRBV3-1/TRBV3-2 TRBD1 TRBJ2-3 once
TGTGCCAGCAATCAACAGGGTTTGCACGAGCAGTACTTC CASNQQGLHEQYF TRBV2 . TRBJ2-7 .
TGTGCCAGCAGCAAAAGATTCGGGACAGTCAACTATGGCTACACCTTC CASSKRFGTVNYGYTF TRBV5-6 TRBD1 TRBJ1-2 .
TGTGCCAGCAGGAGAGGCAACAATCAGCCCCAGCATTTT CASRRGNNQPQHF TRBV12-3/TRBV12-4 . TRBJ1-5 once
TGTGCCAGCAGTTACAAGCGGGAGGTTATCTCTGGGGCCAACGTCCTGACTTTC CASSYKREVISGANVLTF TRBV6-2/TRBV6-3 TRBD2 TRBJ2-6 .
TGTGCCTGGAGTCAGGGGTCTGGGCCCCAGCATTTT CAWSQGSGPQHF TRBV30 . TRBJ1-5 few
TGTGCCAGCTCACCACTTAATTACAATGAGCAGTTCTTC CASSPLNYNEQFF TRBV18 . TRBJ2-1 .
TGCAGCGTTGACGGGACAGAATTGAACACTGAAGCTTTCTTT CSVDGTELNTEAFF TRBV29-1 TRBD1 TRBJ1-1 .
TGTGCCAGCAGCTTGGGTAGCGGGGGAGGGAATGAGCAGTTCTTC CASSLGSGGGNEQFF TRBV11-3 TRBD2 TRBJ2-1 .
TGCGCCAGCAGCCCGAGCGCTTACTCTGGAAACACCATATATTTT CASSPSAYSGNTIYF TRBV5-1 . TRBJ1-3 .
TGTGCCACCCACAGGGGGCTACAAGATACGCAGTATTTT CATHRGLQDTQYF TRBV2 TRBD1 TRBJ2-3 few
TGTGCCAGCAGCCAAGAAGGAAAGCGGGGCGGGACCTACAATGAGCAGTTCTTC CASSQEGKRGGTYNEQFF TRBV3-1/TRBV3-2 TRBD2 TRBJ2-1 .
TGTGCCAGCAGCTCGGATTGGAAGGGGGTCTACGAGCAGTACTTC CASSSDWKGVYEQYF TRBV7-2 . TRBJ2-7 .
TGTGCCAGCAGCCCGGGCAGACTAGCGGGGGGGCTTCATAACCAAGAGACCCAGTACTTC CASSPGRLAGGLHNQETQYF TRBV4-2 TRBD2 TRBJ2-5 .
TGTGCCAGTAGTAGCCGGGGAAACTATGGCTACACCTTC CASSSRGNYGYTF TRBV19 . TRBJ1-2 .
TGTGCCAGTAGCCCCAGACCCGAAAAACTGTTTTTT CASSPRPEKLFF TRBV6-6 . TRBJ1-4 .
TGTGCCAGCAGCTTAGGCGGGGGGCCAGATACGCAGTATTTT CASSLGGGPDTQYF TRBV11-3 TRBD2 TRBJ2-3 .
TGTGCCAGCAGCCAGGCAACAGGGGGCACAGATACGCAGTATTTT CASSQATGGTDTQYF TRBV3-1/TRBV3-2 TRBD1 TRBJ2-3 .
TGCGCCAGCAGCCAAATAGGCGGAGATACGCAGTATTTT CASSQIGGDTQYF TRBV4-1 . TRBJ2-3 .
TGTGCCAGCAGCGTAGATGAGGGACAGGGATACAATGAGCAGTTCTTC CASSVDEGQGYNEQFF TRBV9 TRBD1 TRBJ2-1 .